The 14 T cell receptor beta chains in this list originate from one sample, sequenced in a study of T cells in Graves' hyperthyroidism and ophthalmopathy. Regions amplified from RNA transcripts were the TCR beta CDR3 regions. When the TCR CDR3 underwent first-round RT-PCR, the HTBI primer set was used. One entry per CDR3 protein, called by TCRdb with MiXCR from the multiplex PCR reads. The table has 450,000 to 650,000 distinct CDR3 sequences, 15% to 20% seen once. Sequenced sample: blood. The receptors derive from a woman aged 18-35 years with Graves' ophthalmopathy.

In regard to this clonotype: Being one base from a much bigger clone, this may be a read error. Given the absence of the conserved phenylalanine or tryptophan at the CDR3 end, a read error is likely. V and J are TRBV27 and TRBJ1-1; 8 positions match TRBD1. V was clipped by 5 bases and J by 6 bases; unmatched bases: 8. The length of the CDR3 is 14 residues. Germline V gene lookup returns CDR1 MNHEY and CDR2 SMNVEV (reference sequence). In DNA form, the CDR3 reads TGTGCCAGCAGTCCGTCAGGGGGCCGGCCTGAAGCTTTCCTT. Translating gives CASSPSGGRPEAFL.

This clonotype was counted a few times. V is TRBV3-1 and J is TRBJ2-7; D ambiguous. Germline values: CDR1 LGHDT, CDR2 YNNKEL (reference sequence). Deletions cut 5 bases from V and 0 bases from J, with 14 bases between. CDR3 length: 15 residues. CDR3 region: CASSSRHQISYEQYF. The CDR3 nucleotides are TGTGCCAGCAGCTCCAGACACCAAATCTCCTACGAGCAGTACTTC.

This clonotype was counted at least ten times. The J gene is TRBJ2-1, the V gene TRBV5-1; 7 nucleotides agree with TRBD1. This CDR3 has 16 residues. From germline, CDR1 is SGHRS and CDR2 YFSETQ. J lost 9 bases, V lost 2 bases, and 14 bases had no gene match. The CDR3 sequence: CASSLKTGAWSGEQFF. CDR3 DNA: TGCGCCAGCAGCTTAAAAACAGGGGCTTGGTCGGGTGAGCAGTTCTTC.

The chain carries TRBV11-2 and TRBJ2-2; D is undetermined. This CDR3 contains 13 residues. Deletions cut 0 bases from V and 9 bases from J, with 8 bases between. CDR1 and CDR2 (germline): SGHAT, FQNNGV. For the CDR3, the DNA is TGTGCCAGCAGCTTAGAGGACGGCCGGGAGCTGTTTTTT. This codes for CASSLEDGRELFF.

This clonotype showed up many times. The V call is TRBV11-2, the J call TRBJ2-7, with D perhaps matching TRBD2 (6 bases). The germline gives CDR1 SGHAT, CDR2 FQNNGV. V gave up 5 bases and J gave up 0 bases, with 11 bases separating them. The CDR3 consists of 14 residues. CDR3 in amino acids: CASSIGDFSYEQYF. The CDR3 DNA is TGTGCCAGCAGCATAGGGGACTTCTCCTACGAGCAGTACTTC.

In regard to this clonotype: This may arise from a read error, as a much more abundant clone is one base away. The chain carries TRBV20-1 and TRBJ2-7; D is undetermined. Looked up from germline, CDR1 is DFQATT and CDR2 is SNEGSKA (reference sequence). With 2 bases removed from V and 2 bases from J, the gap between germline ends came to 7 bases. The CDR3 contains 12 residues. The CDR3 protein is CSARPSPYEQYF. Written as DNA, the CDR3 is TGCAGTGCTAGACCGAGCCCCTACGAGCAGTACTTC.

This clonotype was counted ten times or more. This sequence joins TRBV7-2 and TRBJ2-7; the match to TRBD2 covers 13 bases. From germline, CDR1 is SGHTA and CDR2 FQGNSA. The length of the CDR3 is 14 residues. J lost 7 bases, V lost 5 bases, and 5 bases had no gene match. CDR3 region: CASSPGLAGVEQYF. CDR3 in DNA: TGTGCCAGCAGCCCCGGACTAGCGGGAGTGGAGCAGTACTTC.

The rearrangement joins TRBV28 to TRBJ1-6; D is uncertain. Germline V lookup: CDR1 MDHEN, CDR2 SYDVKM. The ends were cut back, 7 bases at V and 7 bases at J, with 17 bases in the middle. This CDR3 is built from 15 residues. CDR3 protein: CASTHPGRANSPLHF. The CDR3 bases are TGTGCCAGCACCCACCCTGGGCGTGCAAATTCACCCCTCCACTTT.

This clonotype was counted many times. V gene TRBV7-3 combines with J gene TRBJ2-1; a possible D gene is TRBD2 (5 bases). Germline assignment: CDR1 SGHTA and CDR2 FQGTGA. The V gene lost 5 bases and the J gene lost 8 bases, with 22 bases spanning the gap. The CDR3 totals 16 residues. The CDR3 loop reads CASSPQMGVGKDEQFF. The CDR3 nucleotides read TGTGCCAGCAGCCCCCAGATGGGAGTGGGTAAAGATGAGCAGTTCTTC.

In its sample, this clonotype was seen a few times. This chain links TRBV5-6 with TRBJ1-5; D perhaps matches TRBD1 (5 bases). CDR1 is SGHDT and CDR2 is YYEEEE in the germline V gene. The V gene lost 0 bases and the J gene lost 6 bases, with 16 bases spanning the gap. This CDR3 has 16 residues. CDR3 nucleotides: TGTGCCAGCAGCTTGGGCGGCAGGGAGGTGGGTCAGCCCCAGCATTTT. The encoded protein is CASSLGGREVGQPQHF.

This chain uses TRBV7-6 with TRBJ1-4; 11 bases are shared with TRBD1. There are 15 residues in the CDR3. Germline V gives CDR1 SGHVS, CDR2 FNYEAQ. The trim removed 0 bases at V and 6 bases at J, leaving 0 bases unmatched. The CDR3 coding sequence is TGTGCCAGCAGCTTAGCGGGACAGGGGGATGAAAAACTGTTTTTT. Translated, it gives CASSLAGQGDEKLFF.

The sample holds many counts of this clonotype. The chain combines TRBV11-2 with TRBJ2-2; 10 nucleotides align to TRBD2. V shed 0 bases and J 6 bases; nucleotides not matched to a gene: 7. Looked up from germline, CDR1 is SGHAT and CDR2 is FQNNGV. This CDR3 region has 17 residues. This CDR3 reads CASSLEVRLAGSGELFF. CDR3 nucleotide sequence: TGTGCCAGCAGCTTAGAGGTTCGACTAGCGGGTTCCGGGGAGCTGTTTTTT.

At least ten counts were recorded for this clonotype. The rearrangement uses TRBV30 and TRBJ1-1; a weak D match, TRBD1 (5 bases). The germline CDR1 and CDR2 sequences are GTSNPN and SVGIG (reference sequence). Trimming removed 0 bases from V and 4 bases from J, with 9 bases in between. There are 13 residues in the CDR3. Written as DNA, the CDR3 is TGTGCCTGGAGTGTCAGGGAGGCCACTGAAGCTTTCTTT. Encoded protein: CAWSVREATEAFF.

This clonotype was counted at least ten times. The chain couples TRBV2 to TRBJ2-1, with D perhaps TRBD1 or TRBD2 (6 bases each). V shed 6 bases and J shed 4 bases, with 22 bases lying between them. Germline V gives CDR1 SNHLY, CDR2 FYNNEI. This CDR3 comprises 17 residues. The CDR3 nucleotides are TGTGCCAGCAGCATAGGTCTCGGGGGCCCCTCTTACAATGAGCAGTTCTTC. Translating gives CASSIGLGGPSYNEQFF.